Sequencing of this TCR beta chain was carried out in a study of blood T cell repertoires in COVID-19 (TCRdb year 2020). Regarding the research as a whole: Samples covering the acute and convalescent phases of COVID-19 were provided by collaborators in the United States, Italy and Spain. The dataset comprised deeply sampled blood TCRbeta repertoires from subjects exposed to, actively infected with, or recovered from COVID-19. The material from the prospective study consisted of cDNA or gDNA derived from T cells, B-cell-depleted T cells, or PBMCs. The sample metadata nearly always contained a de-identified subject ID, COVID-19 status, age in years and sex. HLA class I and class II types, where available, came from metadata supplied by the sample provider rather than from assay-based typing. The repertoires were released in a freely available public database meant as a resource for research on the immune response to SARS-CoV-2. Samples came from the ongoing ImmuneRACE study (first 160 participants) plus 1,254 subjects from 6 global collaborators. The study at large found these results: The quantity of clinical and demographic metadata differed by source and by participant and was supplied without curation.

TCRbeta CDR3 regions were amplified from genomic DNA using the immunoSEQ Assay, a bias-controlled multiplex PCR. The published analysis was carried out like this. Within the assay, amplification of reference gene primers was used to estimate how many nucleated cells each sample contained. To quantify the absolute abundance of each unique TCRbeta CDR3 rearrangement, sequence reads were collapsed and filtered. For each sample, productive Simpson clonality was calculated by taking the square root of Simpson's diversity index across productive rearrangements. The table comes from immuneACCESS by way of TCRdb, which keeps in-frame sequences with V and J called. Part of the clones is missing from these tables; in studies checked, under half for an unresolved V gene and the rest for unknown reasons. V, J and clone size reflect that table, while D and trimming were determined from the DNA. This sample gives about 49,000 clones in total; 80% to 95% of them show up just once. Roughly 1% of the sample is taken by the ten largest.

One collaborating source in Seattle enrolled patients while the patients were actively infected and followed the patients over time throughout the course of disease. Each collaborating institution followed its own protocols to collect whole blood in K2EDTA tubes. For TCRbeta analysis, collaborators shipped samples as frozen whole blood, isolated PBMCs, or DNA extracted from either of those sample types. V and J are trimmed by 7 bases and 4 bases, and the gene matches miss 6 bases of the junction. The germline V gene yields SQVTM for CDR1 and ANQGSEA for CDR2. The CDR3 starts with the cysteine, ends with the phenylalanine, and has 14 residues. The DNA shown is the 42-base CDR3, in frame from base 1. As to this clone: No cognate antigen has been identified for it. Nothing much larger sits one base from this clone, and base qualities are not available.

Sequenced input: peripheral blood. The receptor was isolated from a man aged 60 to 75 with COVID-19, enrolled during active disease. The sequence joins TRBV29-1 to TRBJ2-3; 12 bases in between match TRBD2. The CDR3 reads as follows: CSGQTSGRSDTQYF. The DNA reads TGCAGCGGACAGACTAGCGGGAGATCAGATACGCAGTATTTT.